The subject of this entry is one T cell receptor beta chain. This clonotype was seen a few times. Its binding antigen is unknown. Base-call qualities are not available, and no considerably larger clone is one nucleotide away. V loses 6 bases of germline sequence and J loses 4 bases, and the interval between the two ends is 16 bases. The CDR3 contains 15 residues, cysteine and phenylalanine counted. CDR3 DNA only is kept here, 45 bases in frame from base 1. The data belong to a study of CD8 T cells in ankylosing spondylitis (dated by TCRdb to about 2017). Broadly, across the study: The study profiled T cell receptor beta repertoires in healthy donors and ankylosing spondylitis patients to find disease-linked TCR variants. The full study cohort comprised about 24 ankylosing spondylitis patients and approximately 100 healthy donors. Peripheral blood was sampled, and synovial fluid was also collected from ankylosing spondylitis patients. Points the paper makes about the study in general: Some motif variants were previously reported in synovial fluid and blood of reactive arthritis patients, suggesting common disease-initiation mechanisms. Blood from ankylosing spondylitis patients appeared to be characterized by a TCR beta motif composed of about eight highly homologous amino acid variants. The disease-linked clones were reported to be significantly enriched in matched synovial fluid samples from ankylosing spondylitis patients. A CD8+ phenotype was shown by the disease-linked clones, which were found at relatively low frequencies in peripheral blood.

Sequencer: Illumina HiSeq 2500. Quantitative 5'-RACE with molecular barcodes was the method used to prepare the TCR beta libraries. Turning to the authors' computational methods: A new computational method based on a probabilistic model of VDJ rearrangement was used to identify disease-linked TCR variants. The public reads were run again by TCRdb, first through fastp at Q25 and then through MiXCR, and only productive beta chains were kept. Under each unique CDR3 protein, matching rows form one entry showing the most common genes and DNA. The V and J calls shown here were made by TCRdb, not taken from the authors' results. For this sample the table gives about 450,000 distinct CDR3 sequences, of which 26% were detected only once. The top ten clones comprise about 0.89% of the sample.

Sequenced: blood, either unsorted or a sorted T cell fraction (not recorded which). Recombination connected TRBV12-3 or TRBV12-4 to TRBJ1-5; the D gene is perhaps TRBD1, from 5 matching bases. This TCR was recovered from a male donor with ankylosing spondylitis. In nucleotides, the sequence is TGTGCCAGCAGCCCGGAGCAGGGTTGGAATCAGCCCCAGCATTTT. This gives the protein CASSPEQGWNQPQHF.